The subject of this entry is one TCR beta chain. This sample stems from a study of cytomegalovirus exposure and HLA in healthy donors. After removal of 5 bases from V and 5 bases from J, the junction contained 10 bases not matched to a gene. Per germline, CDR1 SGHAT and CDR2 FQDESV (reference sequence). The CDR3 covers 15 residues. The PCR contained 60 Vbeta and 13 Jbeta primers. Sequencing was performed with immunoSEQ multiplex PCR; in TCRdb, only in-frame clones are kept and a portion is missing. In the table there are under 50,000 clones, approximately 67% of which are singletons. The specimen was PBMCs. The rearrangement links TRBV11-1 to TRBJ2-7; TRBD1 matches 9 bases. The TCR sequence derives from a man under 40 in good health and CMV-seronegative. The CDR3 DNA reads TGTGCCAGCAGCGGGCGGGACAGGGCATTCCACGAGCAGTACTTC. Translated, it gives CASSGRDRAFHEQYF.